The 9 T cell receptor beta chains below come from one sample, sequenced in a study of blood T cell repertoires in COVID-19. Sequencing used immunoSEQ multiplex PCR; TCRdb keeps in-frame clones, though not all of them. The sample has about 140,000 clones, around 84% seen once. Sequenced sample: peripheral blood. These TCRs come from a human donor in a cohort sampled during active COVID-19.

The rearrangement uses TRBV5-5 and TRBJ2-2, with TRBD2 identical over 14 bases. The CDR3 is made up of 19 amino acids. The germline CDR1 and CDR2 sequences are SGHKS and YYEKEE (reference sequence). V dropped 2 bases and J dropped 5; count of bases not matched to a gene: 11. DNA for the CDR3: TGTGCCAGCAGCTTTGGCCCCCGACTAGCGGGGGGGCAAACCGGGGAGCTGTTTTTT. Protein product: CASSFGPRLAGGQTGELFF.

The chain couples TRBV7-2 to TRBJ2-2, with D tentatively TRBD2 (5 bases). V was shortened by 3 bases and J by 0 bases, with 8 bases between the two germline ends. Germline CDR1 SGHTA, CDR2 FQGNSA. This CDR3 comprises 15 residues. The CDR3 region is CASSFGGSNTGELFF. CDR3 nucleotides: TGTGCCAGCAGCTTTGGCGGGTCGAACACCGGGGAGCTGTTTTTT. The whole variable domain, remainder taken from reference TRBV7-2 and TRBJ2-2, is GAGVSQSPSNKVTEKGKDVELRCDPISGHTALYWYRQSLGQGLEFLIYFQGNSAPDKSGLPSDRFSAERTGGSVSTLTIQRTQQEDSAVYLCASSFGGSNTGELFFGEGSRLTVL.

The chain is built from TRBV3-1 (or the pseudogene TRBV3-2) and TRBJ2-7; a possible D gene is TRBD1 (5 bases). The CDR3 spans 13 residues. CDR1 and CDR2 (germline): LGHDT, YNNKEL (reference sequence). Trimming stripped 1 base from V and 2 bases from J, with 6 bases between. The CDR3 sequence: CASSQAGTYEQYF. In DNA, the CDR3 is TGTGCCAGCAGCCAAGCAGGGACCTACGAGCAGTACTTC.

The V and J genes are TRBV2 and TRBJ2-5; D ambiguous. The V end was cut by 4 bases, the J end by 0 bases, with 3 bases between. The CDR3 runs 12 residues. In germline, CDR1 is SNHLY, CDR2 FYNNEI. The CDR3: CASSGDQETQYF. CDR3 nucleotides: TGTGCCAGCAGTGGAGACCAAGAGACCCAGTACTTC.

CDR3 nucleotides: TGTGCCAGCAGTCACTTAGCGGGAGGGCGATACGAGCAGTACTTC. This encodes CASSHLAGGRYEQYF. The chain recombines TRBV27 with TRBJ2-7, with 11 bases matching TRBD2. Looked up from germline, CDR1 is MNHEY and CDR2 is SMNVEV (reference sequence). This CDR3 region has 15 residues. Losses at the gene ends were 5 bases for V and 4 bases for J; bases not matched to a gene: 7.

The V call is TRBV14, the J call TRBJ1-1, with 10 bases matching TRBD1. Germline CDR1 SGHDN, CDR2 FVKESK. The CDR3 totals 12 residues. The ends lost 4 bases at V and 10 bases at J; junction bases unmatched: 3. CDR3 loop: CASSLDRGRAFF. CDR3 coding DNA: TGTGCCAGCAGCCTGGACAGGGGGAGAGCTTTCTTT.

The chain has TRBV27 and TRBJ1-4; D may be TRBD1 (6 bases). Trimming removed 5 bases from V and 8 bases from J, with 15 bases in between. CDR1 and CDR2 from the germline V gene are MNHEY and SMNVEV (reference sequence). The CDR3 extends over 14 amino acids. CDR3 residues: CASSVTGHGEKLFF. The CDR3, as DNA: TGTGCCAGCAGTGTTACGGGACACGGGGAAAAACTGTTTTTT.

Notes on this clone: A junction end diverges from the germline sequence, so it may reflect a read error. The J gene is TRBJ1-2, the V gene TRBV7-7; 10 nucleotides match TRBD1. CDR1 SSHAT and CDR2 FNYEAQ come from the germline V gene (reference sequence). The CDR3 is 18 amino acids. CDR3 sequence: CASSLGDLIGTGARGYTF. The CDR3 DNA follows: TGTGCTAGCAGCTTAGGTGATTTGATCGGGACAGGGGCGCGAGGCTACACCTTC.

This clone was recorded a few times. The chain uses TRBV4-1 and TRBJ1-5; D might be TRBD1 (5 bases). The CDR3 spans 17 residues. Trimming pared 0 bases from V and 6 bases from J, leaving 18 bases between. Germline assignment: CDR1 MGHRA and CDR2 YSYEKL. The CDR3 region has the DNA TGCGCCAGCAGCCAAGAAACGGCGCAGGGTCCCCCTCAGCCCCAGCATTTT. Translation gives CASSQETAQGPPQPQHF.